Presented here are 25 T cell receptor beta chains from one specimen sequenced in a study of cytomegalovirus exposure and HLA in healthy donors. The PCR was carried out with 60 Vbeta primers and 13 Jbeta primers. Data came from immunoSEQ multiplex PCR; TCRdb stores just in-frame clones and leaves some out. The table includes under 250,000 clones, about 80% detected once. The material sequenced was PBMCs. All receptors derive from a woman aged 50 to 60 in good health and CMV-seropositive.

This chain links TRBV18 with TRBJ2-3, with D possibly TRBD1 on 6 matching bases. The CDR3 loop spans 12 amino acids. The germline V gene has CDR1 KGHSH and CDR2 LQKENI. The germline V and J ends were trimmed by 3 bases and 6 bases, with 7 bases remaining between them. The DNA for the CDR3 is TGTGCCAGCTCACCCGACAGGGATACGCAGTATTTT. It is translated as CASSPDRDTQYF.

This chain connects TRBV19 to TRBJ1-1; D is unresolved. This CDR3 spans 11 amino acids. With 2 bases removed from V and 7 bases from J, the gap between germline ends came to 5 bases. The germline gives CDR1 LNHDA, CDR2 SQIVND (reference sequence). In DNA, the CDR3 is TGTGCCAGTAGTATATACGGTGAAGCTTTCTTT. It is translated as CASSIYGEAFF.

The rearrangement joins TRBV19 to TRBJ1-6; TRBD1 agrees at 7 bases. The ends lost 7 bases at V and 9 bases at J; junction bases unmatched: 6. This CDR3 comprises 13 residues. Looked up from germline, CDR1 is LNHDA and CDR2 is SQIVND (reference sequence). CDR3 sequence: CASNTGVGSPLHF. DNA for the CDR3: TGTGCCAGTAATACAGGGGTCGGTTCACCCCTCCACTTT. The full variable domain, in which reference TRBV19 and TRBJ1-6 provide the parts outside the CDR3, is DGGITQSPKYLFRKEGQNVTLSCEQNLNHDAMYWYRQDPGQGLRLIYYSQIVNDFQKGDIAEGYSVSREKKESFPLTVTSAQKNPTAFYLCASNTGVGSPLHFGNGTRLTVT.

The chain is built from TRBV7-8 and TRBJ2-1, with a tentative D call TRBD2 (6 bases). This CDR3 spans 15 amino acids. The germline gives CDR1 SGHVS, CDR2 FQNEAQ. The V gene lost 0 bases and the J gene lost 10 bases, with 16 bases spanning the gap. The CDR3 DNA follows: TGTGCCAGCAGCTTAGCGGGGGGAGGTTTAGGGGAGCAGTTCTTC. This translates into CASSLAGGGLGEQFF.

The chain links TRBV18 to TRBJ1-5; maybe TRBD1 (5 bases). There are 14 residues in the CDR3. Germline CDR1 is KGHSH and CDR2 is LQKENI. V was pared by 3 bases and J by 2 bases, with 8 bases between. CDR3 sequence reads: CASSPGGGNQPQHF. For the CDR3, the DNA is TGTGCCAGCTCACCTGGGGGGGGCAATCAGCCCCAGCATTTT.

CDR3 protein: CASSAQGYGYTF. CDR3 nucleotides: TGTGCCAGCAGCGCCCAGGGCTATGGCTACACCTTC. J is TRBJ1-2 and V is TRBV9; maybe TRBD1 (5 bases). The CDR3 contains 12 residues. CDR1 SGDLS and CDR2 YYNGEE come from the germline V gene. The V and J ends lost 3 bases and 4 bases respectively, with 7 bases between them. Supplemented by reference TRBV9 and TRBJ1-2, the full variable domain reads DSGVTQTPKHLITATGQRVTLRCSPRSGDLSVYWYQQSLDQGLQFLIQYYNGEERAKGNILERFSAQQFPDLHSELNLSSLELGDSALYFCASSAQGYGYTFGSGTRLTVV.

This clone was seen just once. The chain has TRBV18 and TRBJ1-2; 7 bases fit TRBD1. Germline V lookup: CDR1 KGHSH, CDR2 LQKENI. The V gene end was trimmed by 2 bases and the J gene end by 4 bases; junction bases not matched to a gene: 7. The length of the CDR3 is 15 residues. CDR3 DNA: TGTGCCAGCTCACCATCGGGACAGATGATCTATGGCTACACCTTC. It yields the protein CASSPSGQMIYGYTF.

The gene calls are TRBV19 and TRBJ1-5; 10 bases match TRBD1. In germline, CDR1 is LNHDA, CDR2 SQIVND (reference sequence). The CDR3 is 16 residues long. V trimming: 3 bases; J trimming: 1 base; junction bases outside the gene matches: 3. The CDR3: CASSIRTGGSNQPQHF. CDR3 DNA: TGTGCCAGTAGTATCAGGACAGGGGGAAGCAATCAGCCCCAGCATTTT.

This clone was observed a handful of times. The chain combines TRBV9 with TRBJ2-7, with 9 positions matching TRBD1. CDR1 and CDR2 from the germline V gene are SGDLS and YYNGEE. The CDR3 totals 13 residues. V was clipped by 3 bases and J by 2 bases; unmatched bases: 0. CDR3 loop: CASSGTGAYEQYF. The CDR3 DNA follows: TGTGCCAGCAGCGGGACAGGGGCCTACGAGCAGTACTTC.

The chain joins TRBV28 to TRBJ1-2, with 7 bases identical to TRBD1. Trimming at V came to 5 bases and at J to 1 base, leaving 7 bases not matched to a gene. Germline CDR1 MDHEN, CDR2 SYDVKM. The CDR3 is 15 residues long. The CDR3 DNA follows: TGTGCCAGCAGTCCCGGACAGGAGGGTAACTATGGCTACACCTTC. Protein sequence: CASSPGQEGNYGYTF.

This clone appeared once. V is TRBV13 and J is TRBJ2-3; TRBD2 matches 8 bases. The J segment lost 2 bases and the V segment lost 6 bases, leaving 7 bases of the junction unmatched. Per germline, CDR1 PRHDT and CDR2 FYEKMQ (reference sequence). This CDR3 spans 15 amino acids. CDR3 residues: CASSSLAGITDTQYF. The CDR3 DNA is TGTGCCAGCAGTTCTTTAGCGGGGATCACAGATACGCAGTATTTT.

The chain employs TRBV28 and TRBJ2-7; 9 bases align to TRBD1. The CDR3 is made up of 17 amino acids. After removal of 5 bases from V and 4 bases from J, the junction contained 15 bases not matched to a gene. Per the germline V gene, CDR1 is MDHEN and CDR2 is SYDVKM. CDR3 amino acids: CASSRRKLGTGSYEQYF. In nucleotides, the CDR3 is TGTGCCAGCAGTCGACGGAAGTTAGGGACAGGGAGTTACGAGCAGTACTTC.

The chain uses TRBV7-2 and TRBJ2-1; tentatively, D is TRBD1 (6 bases). V shed 5 bases and J shed 7 bases, with 21 bases lying between them. Germline loops: CDR1 SGHTA, CDR2 FQGNSA. CDR3 size: 16 residues. The DNA of the CDR3 is TGTGCCAGCAGCCACACCGGGACACAGCCTGGAAATGAGCAGTTCTTC. It is translated as CASSHTGTQPGNEQFF.

This chain connects TRBV28 to TRBJ2-5; D uncertain. CDR1 is MDHEN and CDR2 is SYDVKM in the germline V gene. Trimming stripped 6 bases from V and 4 bases from J, with 15 bases between. The CDR3 sequence is 14 residues long. In DNA form, the CDR3 reads TGTGCCAGCAGCAAGAGCCCGTTCGTAGAGACCCAGTACTTC. It is translated as CASSKSPFVETQYF.

V gene TRBV5-1 combines with J gene TRBJ2-2, with TRBD2 matching 7 bases. The CDR3 sequence is 17 residues long. V was clipped by 0 bases and J by 1 base; unmatched bases: 6. CDR1 is SGHRS, CDR2 YFSETQ, per germline. This chain's CDR3 is CASSLARLAGNTGELFF. CDR3 DNA: TGCGCCAGCAGCTTGGCCCGCTTAGCGGGGAACACCGGGGAGCTGTTTTTT.

The chain recombines TRBV28 with TRBJ1-4, with a possible D match to TRBD1 (5 bases). V was cut by 4 bases and J by 0 bases, with 24 bases left in between. The CDR3 length is 20 residues. The germline CDR1 and CDR2 sequences are MDHEN and SYDVKM. CDR3 sequence: CASSSLRDSANTATNEKLFF. The DNA of the CDR3 is TGTGCCAGCAGTTCCCTTCGGGACTCGGCGAATACTGCAACTAATGAAAAACTGTTTTTT.

This chain links TRBV28 with TRBJ1-1; 7 bases are a match to TRBD1. J lost 2 bases, V lost 6 bases, and 15 bases had no gene match. CDR3 length: 17 residues. The germline V gene has CDR1 MDHEN and CDR2 SYDVKM. CDR3 loop: CASSSRTGGSGNTEAFF. The CDR3 nucleotides read TGTGCCAGCAGCTCACGGACAGGAGGGTCGGGAAACACTGAAGCTTTCTTT.

This clone was recorded once. The chain links TRBV5-1 to TRBJ1-1, with D perhaps TRBD1 (5 bases). The length of the CDR3 is 16 residues. V lost 2 bases and J lost 1, with 15 bases in between. The germline V gene encodes CDR1 SGHRS and CDR2 YFSETQ. CDR3 DNA sequence: TGCGCCAGCAGCTTAGTAGGGGATGGGGCGAACACTGAAGCTTTCTTT. It yields the protein CASSLVGDGANTEAFF.

The V gene is TRBV20-1, the J gene TRBJ2-1; tentative D call: TRBD2 (6 bases). Trimming shortened V by 8 bases and J by 10 bases, and 15 bases separated the two germline ends. The CDR3 is 11 residues long. CDR1 is DFQATT, CDR2 SNEGSKA, per germline (reference sequence). In DNA form, the CDR3 reads TGCAGTTACCGCGGGATCCAGGAGCAGTTCTTC. Protein sequence: CSYRGIQEQFF.

The CDR3 is CASSARAGQGTSEAFF. CDR3 bases: TGTGCCAGCAGTGCCCGTGCGGGACAGGGGACTTCTGAAGCTTTCTTT. The chain links TRBV6-1 to TRBJ1-1; 10 nucleotides line up with TRBD1. Germline lookup yields CDR1 MNHNS and CDR2 SASEGT. This CDR3 spans 16 amino acids. V was pared by 4 bases and J by 6 bases, with 11 bases of the junction left unmatched.

The V gene is TRBV2, the J gene TRBJ1-2; tentative D call: TRBD1 (5 bases). This CDR3 comprises 15 residues. Looked up from germline, CDR1 is SNHLY and CDR2 is FYNNEI. Trimming stripped 2 bases from V and 3 bases from J, with 13 bases between. The DNA for the CDR3 is TGTGCCAGCAGTGAAAGGGGCGGCACATACTATGGCTACACCTTC. It encodes CASSERGGTYYGYTF. Together with reference TRBV2 and TRBJ1-2, the CDR3 gives the full variable domain: EPEVTQTPSHQVTQMGQEVILRCVPISNHLYFYWYRQILGQKVEFLVSFYNNEISEKSEIFDDQFSVERPDGSNFTLKIRSTKLEDSAMYFCASSERGGTYYGYTFGSGTRLTVV.

V usage is TRBV7-2 and J usage is TRBJ2-5; D is unclear. Trimming pared 2 bases from V and 7 bases from J, leaving 17 bases between. CDR1 is SGHTA and CDR2 is FQGNSA in the germline V gene. This CDR3 has 15 amino acids. The CDR3 region has the DNA TGTGCCAGCAGCTTACTGCGACATCGGCCAGGGACCCAGTACTTC. It encodes CASSLLRHRPGTQYF.

V and J are TRBV2 and TRBJ2-7; TRBD2 might be the D (7 bases). The CDR3 runs to 14 residues. Trimming removed 7 bases from V and 3 bases from J, with 16 bases in between. Germline CDR1 is SNHLY and CDR2 is FYNNEI. The CDR3 is CASNGGRGGYEQYF. In DNA, the CDR3 is TGTGCCAGCAACGGGGGGCGGGGAGGCTACGAGCAGTACTTC.

This clone was observed a few times. The chain combines TRBV6-5 with TRBJ1-1; no firm D call. The CDR3 extends over 15 amino acids. Deletions cut 0 bases from V and 0 bases from J, with 8 bases between. The germline V gene has CDR1 MNHEY and CDR2 SVGAGI. CDR3 DNA: TGTGCCAGCAGTTACTCATCCCAGATGAACACTGAAGCTTTCTTT. It yields the protein CASSYSSQMNTEAFF.

The chain has TRBV20-1 and TRBJ2-1; the D is unclear. V was pared by 3 bases and J by 6 bases, with 6 bases between. The CDR3 spans 11 residues. Looked up from germline, CDR1 is DFQATT and CDR2 is SNEGSKA (reference sequence). CDR3 bases: TGCAGTGCTAGTCTCGTCAATGAGCAGTTCTTC. Protein: CSASLVNEQFF.